This TCR beta chain comes out of a study of HIV-infected children after antiretroviral therapy interruption. In the study overall: Interruption group median age approximately 10 years; continuous group more than 7 years. Interruption-arm sampling covered weeks 0, 12, interruption end (24 or 48), and about 3 years post-study. Regarding the study as a whole: Naive CD4+ Gini coefficient rose by interruption end, suggesting clonal expansion.

RNA-based 3' RACE libraries used unique molecular identifiers. TCRdb processed the 3' RACE reads anew with MiXCR; each CDR3 protein has one entry. Of about 83,000 distinct CDR3 sequences listed, about 7.2% are singletons. This clonotype occurred many times. As yet, its antigen is unknown. Treatment reported: PENTA 11 planned treatment interruption arm or continuous ART arm. In germline, CDR1 is SEHNR, CDR2 FQNEAQ (reference sequence). The germline V and J ends were trimmed by 2 bases and 3 bases, with 11 bases remaining between them. This CDR3 is built from 15 residues. The receptor's source is a pool of human donors with HIV. Here the sequenced sample was CD45RA+ CD4+ T cells from PBMCs, pooled from several time points, taken from a donor given antiretroviral therapy, either interrupted or continuous. Documented subset: naive CD4+ CD45RA+ CD45RO- T cells. The chain uses TRBV7-9 and TRBJ2-1; TRBD1 might be the D (6 bases). The CDR3 here is CASSLQGGNYNEQFF. In DNA, the CDR3 is TGTGCCAGCAGCTTACAAGGGGGAAACTACAATGAGCAGTTCTTC.